Described below is a single T cell receptor beta chain sequence and its context. What it recognizes is unknown. Only in-frame clones appear in the TCRdb table, and some are missing; sequencing was by immunoSEQ multiplex PCR. The sample carries 35,000 to 55,000 clones, roughly 94% recorded once. Germline V gene lookup returns CDR1 MNHEY and CDR2 SVGAGI. CDR3 size: 15 residues. V dropped 5 bases and J dropped 4 bases, with 18 bases sitting between them. The data were taken from a study of T cells in tuberculosis. About the study: The T cells targeted glucose monomycolate, a mycobacterial lipid, via CD1B.

The study, taken as a whole, reports: GMM-specific TCRs were nearer to active tuberculosis alpha repertoires, suggesting expansion. The TCR-beta difference was not significant; alpha differences partly reflected length.

The receptor was derived from a donor aged 10-30 years with latent tuberculosis or without tuberculosis infection. Some clones in this sample may be carry-over from other donors' samples. The sequenced material came from PBMCs. This chain links TRBV6-5 with TRBJ2-7; no definite D call. The CDR3 DNA reads as TGTGCCAGCAGTCCCTCTCACTCCTCTCTTTACGAGCAGTACTTC. The encoded protein is CASSPSHSSLYEQYF.